The rows below give T cell receptor beta chains drawn from one sample of a study of identical twins. TCRdb re-called the 5' RACE reads through MiXCR, storing one row per CDR3 protein. This table holds roughly 710,000 distinct CDR3 sequences, approximately 6% found once. Sequencing was carried out using naive T cells sorted from blood. The receptors were sampled from a man younger than 30 in good health. Each CDR3 is given with its conserved first and last residue. The D gene is left open where the match is weak. For some rows the clone size is stated as once, few or many, or as a class when expanded; others skip it.

>many|-|TRBJ1-1|TRBV6-4
TGTGCCAGCAGATCTACGGGGGGGAACACTGAAGCTTTCTTT
CASRSTGGNTEAFF
>many|TRBD1|TRBJ2-1|TRBV29-1
TGCAGCGTCCACCACGACAGGGGTTGGAGCCACAATGAGCAGTTCTTC
CSVHHDRGWSHNEQFF
>few|TRBD2|TRBJ2-7|TRBV29-1
TGCAGCGTCAAGACTAGCGGGATCTACGAGCAGTACTTC
CSVKTSGIYEQYF
>many|-|TRBJ1-1|TRBV29-1
TGCAGCGTTTGCAGCGGAATAAACACTGAAGCTTTCTTT
CSVCSGINTEAFF
>few|-|TRBJ2-7|TRBV6-2/TRBV6-3
TGTGCCAGCAGTTACTCGATTGTCTACGAGCAGTACTTC
CASSYSIVYEQYF
>-|-|TRBJ1-1|TRBV2
TGTGCCAGCAGTGTCAGGAGTGTAACTGAAGCTTTCTTT
CASSVRSVTEAFF
>many|TRBD1|TRBJ2-1|TRBV3-1
TGTGCCAGCAGCCAAACAGGGGACACCTACAATGAGCAGTTCTTC
CASSQTGDTYNEQFF
>few|-|TRBJ2-2|TRBV19
TGTGCCAGCAGCCGTTGGGGGGAGCTGTTTTTT
CASSRWGELFF
>-|-|TRBJ2-2|TRBV7-9
TGTGCCAGCAGCTTAAATAATAGGGAGCTGTTTTTT
CASSLNNRELFF
>-|-|TRBJ1-6|TRBV6-5
TGTGCCAGCAGTTATGACCCTGGTAAACCAAAGATCGAGTCACCCCTCCACTTT
CASSYDPGKPKIESPLHF
>few|TRBD1|TRBJ2-1|TRBV5-1
TGCGCCAGCAGCTCGGACAGGGCCTACAATGAGCAGTTCTTC
CASSSDRAYNEQFF
>once|TRBD2|TRBJ2-1|TRBV5-1
TGCGCCAGCAGCTTGGTTGGGACTAGCACGAACAATGAGCAGTTCTTC
CASSLVGTSTNNEQFF
>few|TRBD2|TRBJ2-7|TRBV7-9
TGTGCCAGCAGCTCCCCGGGGGGAGGACCTTCCTACGAGCAGTACTTC
CASSSPGGGPSYEQYF
>many|-|TRBJ2-1|TRBV5-1
TGCGCCAGCAGCTTGGCGCATAACGCCCACAATGAGCAGTTCTTC
CASSLAHNAHNEQFF
>many|-|TRBJ1-2|TRBV12-3/TRBV12-4
TGTGCCAGCAGGAAATCCTATGGCTACACCTTC
CASRKSYGYTF
>many|TRBD2|TRBJ2-2|TRBV20-1
TGCAGTGCTAGAGTCCGACCACTCCTAGCGGAGCCCCGCACCGGGGAGCTGTTTTTT
CSARVRPLLAEPRTGELFF
>few|-|TRBJ2-2|TRBV19
TGTGCCAGTAGTCCTCCTGGGGCGGGAACCCGGGGCACCGGGGAGCTGTTTTTT
CASSPPGAGTRGTGELFF
>-|-|TRBJ2-5|TRBV5-1
TGCGCCAGCAGCTTGATCTCAGTTCAAGAGACCCAGTACTTC
CASSLISVQETQYF
>-|-|TRBJ1-1|TRBV7-9
TGTGCCAGCAGCCCTTCGATGGGGGTCACTGAAGCCTTCTTT
CASSPSMGVTEAFF
>few|-|TRBJ2-3|TRBV29-1
TGCAGCGTTTTACTGGACCTGACAGATACGCAGTATTTT
CSVLLDLTDTQYF
>many|TRBD2|TRBJ2-1|TRBV5-1
TGCGCCAGCAGCTCAGGACTAGCGGAGAGAAATGAGCAGTTCTTC
CASSSGLAERNEQFF
>many|-|TRBJ2-1|TRBV7-9
TGTGCCAGCAGACCTCCCTGGCGGGACCCTTCCTACAATGAGCAGTTCTTC
CASRPPWRDPSYNEQFF
>many|-|TRBJ2-7|TRBV20-1
TGCAGTGCTAGGGGGAGCCTGGATCCTTCCTACGAGCAGTACTTC
CSARGSLDPSYEQYF
>many|TRBD1|TRBJ2-3|TRBV20-1
TGCAGTGCTAGTGACAGGGCAGATACGCAGTATTTT
CSASDRADTQYF
>many|-|TRBJ1-3|TRBV4-1
TGCGCCAGCAGCCAACGGCAGGGACACTCTGGAAACACCATATATTTT
CASSQRQGHSGNTIYF
>-|TRBD1|TRBJ1-5|TRBV12-3/TRBV12-4
TGTGCCAGCAGGAGCAGGGGGGCTGGCAATCAGCCCCAGCATTTT
CASRSRGAGNQPQHF
>-|-|TRBJ2-1|TRBV12-3/TRBV12-4
TGTGCCAGCAGTTTGATGGAGAGCTCCTACAATGAGCAGTTCTTC
CASSLMESSYNEQFF
>many|TRBD1|TRBJ2-1|TRBV12-3/TRBV12-4
TGTGCCAGCAGCCGGACGGGGCAGGGGGCGGATGAGCAGTTCTTC
CASSRTGQGADEQFF
>many|-|TRBJ2-2|TRBV5-1
TGCGCCAGCAGCTTGGTTCAGACGAACACCGGGGAGCTGTTTTTT
CASSLVQTNTGELFF
>-|-|TRBJ2-7|TRBV12-3/TRBV12-4
TGTGCCAGCAGTTTAGACGGAGCTTCCTCGGGCTACGAGCAGTACTTC
CASSLDGASSGYEQYF
>-|-|TRBJ1-4|TRBV7-2
TGTGCCAGCAGCTTAGGATTCGTGCGGAATAATGAAAAACTGTTTTTT
CASSLGFVRNNEKLFF
>-|-|TRBJ2-3|TRBV5-1
TGCGCCAGCAGCTTGTTCGGGAGTGGCGGCACAGATACGCAGTATTTT
CASSLFGSGGTDTQYF
>many|-|TRBJ1-2|TRBV28
TGTGCCAGCTCCCCCTACTTAGGGGGCTACACCTTC
CASSPYLGGYTF
>many|TRBD1|TRBJ2-1|TRBV9
TGTGCCAGCAGCGTAGAGTTTGCAGGGGGCACGTACAATGAGCAGTTCTTC
CASSVEFAGGTYNEQFF
>few|-|TRBJ1-1|TRBV10-3
TGTGCCATCAGTGAACAGGTGAACACTGAAGCTTTCTTT
CAISEQVNTEAFF
>many|TRBD2|TRBJ2-7|TRBV12-3/TRBV12-4
TGTGCCAGCACCCGGACTAGCGGTGCCTACGAGCAGTACTTC
CASTRTSGAYEQYF
>few|TRBD1|TRBJ2-7|TRBV19
TGTGCCAGTAGTATTATCACAGGGGCATACGAGCAGTACTTC
CASSIITGAYEQYF
>many|TRBD2|TRBJ2-3|TRBV6-5
TGTGCCAGCAGTTCGAAAAGCGGGAGTGCAGATACGCAGTATTTT
CASSSKSGSADTQYF
>many|-|TRBJ2-1|TRBV4-2
TGTGCCAGCAGCCAAGAAGCGGCAAATGAGCAGTTCTTC
CASSQEAANEQFF
>many|-|TRBJ1-5|TRBV20-1
TGCAGTGCTAGAGCGGGGGGGGGTCAGCCCCAGCATTTT
CSARAGGGQPQHF
>-|TRBD2|TRBJ2-1|TRBV7-6
TGTGCCAGCAGCTTAGGGACTAGCGGGACTGCTGAGCAGTTCTTC
CASSLGTSGTAEQFF
>-|-|TRBJ1-5|TRBV5-1
TGCGCCAGCAGCTTGGAACCGAGGCAGCCCCAGCATTTT
CASSLEPRQPQHF
>few|-|TRBJ2-5|TRBV20-1
TGCAGTGCTAGCGATCTGAGTCAGGGCGGAGTTCGGGAGACCCAGTACTTC
CSASDLSQGGVRETQYF